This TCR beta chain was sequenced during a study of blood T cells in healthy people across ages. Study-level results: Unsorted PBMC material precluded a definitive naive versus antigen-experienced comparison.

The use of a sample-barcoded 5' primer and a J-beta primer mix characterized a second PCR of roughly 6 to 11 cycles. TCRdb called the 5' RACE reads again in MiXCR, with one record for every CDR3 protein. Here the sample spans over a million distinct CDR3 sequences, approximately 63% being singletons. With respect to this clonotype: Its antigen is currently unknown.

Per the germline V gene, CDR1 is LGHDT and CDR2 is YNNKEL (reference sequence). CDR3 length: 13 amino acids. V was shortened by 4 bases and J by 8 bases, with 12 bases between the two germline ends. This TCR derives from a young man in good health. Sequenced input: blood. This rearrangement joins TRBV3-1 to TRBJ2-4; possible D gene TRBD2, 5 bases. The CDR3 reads CASSPMWTDIQYF. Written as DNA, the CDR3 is TGTGCCAGCAGCCCAATGTGGACTGACATTCAGTACTTC.